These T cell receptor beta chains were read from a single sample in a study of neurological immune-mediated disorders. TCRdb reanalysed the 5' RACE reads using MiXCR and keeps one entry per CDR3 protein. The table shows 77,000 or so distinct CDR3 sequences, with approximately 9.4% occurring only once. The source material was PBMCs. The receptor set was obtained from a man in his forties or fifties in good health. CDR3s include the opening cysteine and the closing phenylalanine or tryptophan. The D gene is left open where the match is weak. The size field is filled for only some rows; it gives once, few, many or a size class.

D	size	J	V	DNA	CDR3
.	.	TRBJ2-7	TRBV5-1	TGCGCCAGCAGCGTCCCGCCACCAGGGGAATTGGGCGAGCAGTACTTC	CASSVPPPGELGEQYF
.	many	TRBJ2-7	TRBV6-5	TGTGCCAGCAGTTACGCAGTGGGGCGAGCTTACGAGCAGTACTTC	CASSYAVGRAYEQYF
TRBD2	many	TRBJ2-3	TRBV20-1	TGCAGTGCTAGAACGGGACTAGCGGGAGTGAATACGCAGTATTTT	CSARTGLAGVNTQYF
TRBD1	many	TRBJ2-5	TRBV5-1	TGCGCCAGCAGTCGGGATGGACAGGGAACCGTCTCAGAGACCCAGTACTTC	CASSRDGQGTVSETQYF
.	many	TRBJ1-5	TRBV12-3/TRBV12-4	TGTGCCAGCAGTTTATGGGGTCCCGCGAGCAATCAGCCCCAGCATTTT	CASSLWGPASNQPQHF
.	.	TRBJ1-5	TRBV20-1	TGTAGTGCTAGAGGTGTAAACTCTCAGCCCCAGCATTTT	CSARGVNSQPQHF
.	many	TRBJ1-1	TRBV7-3	TGTGCCAGCAGCTCCAATTCTCGGCAGCCCACTGAAGCTTTCTTT	CASSSNSRQPTEAFF
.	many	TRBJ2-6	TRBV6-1	TGTGCCAGCAACCCAACGGGAGCTGGGGCCAACGTCCTGACTTTC	CASNPTGAGANVLTF
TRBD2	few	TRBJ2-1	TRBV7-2	TGTGCCAGCAGCTCCCGACTAGCGGGAGTTGACAATGAGCAGTTCTTC	CASSSRLAGVDNEQFF
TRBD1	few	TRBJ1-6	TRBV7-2	TGTGCCAGCAGCTTTAAAATCCCCGGGACAGGGGCCTATAATTCACCCCTCCACTTT	CASSFKIPGTGAYNSPLHF
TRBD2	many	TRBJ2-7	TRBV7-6	TGTGCCAGCAGCTTAAGTGGCGGGAGCTCCTACGAGCAGTACTTC	CASSLSGGSSYEQYF
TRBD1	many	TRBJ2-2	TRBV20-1	TGCAGTGTTGCGGACAGGGCGAACACCGGGGAGCTGTTTTTT	CSVADRANTGELFF
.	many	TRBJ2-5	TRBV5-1	TGCGCCAGCAGCATTGGGGGATACCAAGAGACCCAGTACTTC	CASSIGGYQETQYF
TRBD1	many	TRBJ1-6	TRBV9	TGTGCCAGCAGCGTAGATGGGACAGGGGGTACCCTCCACTTT	CASSVDGTGGTLHF
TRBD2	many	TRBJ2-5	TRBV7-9	TGTGCCAGCAGCTCCCCGGGACTAGCGGGGCGAGGGTCAGAGACCCAGTACTTC	CASSSPGLAGRGSETQYF
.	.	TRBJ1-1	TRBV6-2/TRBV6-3	TGTGCCAGCAGTTACGATAGGGTCACGAGAGTGACTGAAGCTTTCTTT	CASSYDRVTRVTEAFF
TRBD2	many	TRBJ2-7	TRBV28	TGTGCCAGCAGTTCGGTCGGTACTAGCGGAGCCTCCTACGAGCAGTACTTC	CASSSVGTSGASYEQYF
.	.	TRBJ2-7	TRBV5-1	TGTGCCAGCAGCCAGACGTCAGTGCCGTACGAGCAGTACTTC	CASSQTSVPYEQYF
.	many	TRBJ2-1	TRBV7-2	TGTGCCAGCAGCTTAGCGAATGGCGGGGTATCCCCCGATGAGCAGTTCTTC	CASSLANGGVSPDEQFF